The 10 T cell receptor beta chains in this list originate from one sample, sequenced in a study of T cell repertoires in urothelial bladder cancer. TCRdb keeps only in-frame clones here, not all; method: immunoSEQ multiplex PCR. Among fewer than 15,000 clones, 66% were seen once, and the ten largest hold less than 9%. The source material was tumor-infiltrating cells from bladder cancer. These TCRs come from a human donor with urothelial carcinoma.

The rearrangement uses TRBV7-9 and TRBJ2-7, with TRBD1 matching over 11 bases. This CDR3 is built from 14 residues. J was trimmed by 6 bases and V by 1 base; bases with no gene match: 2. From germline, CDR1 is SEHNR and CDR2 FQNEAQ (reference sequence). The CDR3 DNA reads TGTGCCAGCAGCTTAGTGGGGACAGGGGGCGAGCAGTACTTC. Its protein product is CASSLVGTGGEQYF.

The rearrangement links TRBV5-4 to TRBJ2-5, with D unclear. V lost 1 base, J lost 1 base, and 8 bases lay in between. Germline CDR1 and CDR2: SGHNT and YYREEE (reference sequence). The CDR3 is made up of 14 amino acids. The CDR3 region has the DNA TGTGCCAGCAGCTTGTTTCAGTTCCAAGAGACCCAGTACTTC. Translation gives CASSLFQFQETQYF.

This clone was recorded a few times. The CDR3 DNA follows: TGCGCCAGCAGCCAAGATCCCCCCTCGGGGACAGGCGATACGCAGTATTTT. This encodes CASSQDPPSGTGDTQYF. The gene calls are TRBV4-3 and TRBJ2-3; 8 nucleotides match TRBD1. The V gene's germline CDR1 is LGHNA and CDR2 YSLEER. This CDR3 comprises 17 residues. The junction had 11 bases not matched to a gene; V was cut back by 0 bases and J by 6 bases.

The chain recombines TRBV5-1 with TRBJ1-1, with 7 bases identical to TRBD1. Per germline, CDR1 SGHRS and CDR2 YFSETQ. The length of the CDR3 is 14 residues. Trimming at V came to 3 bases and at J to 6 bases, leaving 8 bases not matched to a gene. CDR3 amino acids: CASSSQGGLAEAFF. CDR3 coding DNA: TGCGCCAGCAGCTCCCAGGGGGGTCTGGCTGAAGCTTTCTTT.

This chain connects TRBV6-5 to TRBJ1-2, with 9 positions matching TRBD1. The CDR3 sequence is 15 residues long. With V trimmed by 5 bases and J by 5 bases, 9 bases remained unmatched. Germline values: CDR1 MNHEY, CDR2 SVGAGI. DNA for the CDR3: TGTGCCAGCAGTGCAAGCCGGGACAGGGTATATGGCTACACCTTC. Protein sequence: CASSASRDRVYGYTF.

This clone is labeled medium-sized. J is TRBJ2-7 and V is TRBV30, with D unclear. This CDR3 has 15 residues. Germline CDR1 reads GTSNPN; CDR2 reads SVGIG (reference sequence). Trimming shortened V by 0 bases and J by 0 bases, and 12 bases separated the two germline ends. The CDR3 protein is CAWSVLHQASYEQYF. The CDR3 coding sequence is TGTGCCTGGAGTGTACTGCACCAAGCCTCCTACGAGCAGTACTTC.

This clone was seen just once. In DNA form, the CDR3 reads TGTGCCAGCAGCTTGGACGGTGAGACCCAGTACTTC. It yields the protein CASSLDGETQYF. The chain employs TRBV2 and TRBJ2-5; D remains ambiguous. Germline loops: CDR1 SNHLY, CDR2 FYNNEI. V was clipped by 6 bases and J by 5 bases, with 10 bases between them. This CDR3 is 12 amino acids long.

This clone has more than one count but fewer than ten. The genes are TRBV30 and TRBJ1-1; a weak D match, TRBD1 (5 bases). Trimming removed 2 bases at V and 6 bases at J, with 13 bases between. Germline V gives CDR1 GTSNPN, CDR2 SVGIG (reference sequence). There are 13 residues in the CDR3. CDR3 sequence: CAWSNGGMAEAFF. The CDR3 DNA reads TGTGCCTGGAGTAATGGGGGGATGGCTGAAGCTTTCTTT.

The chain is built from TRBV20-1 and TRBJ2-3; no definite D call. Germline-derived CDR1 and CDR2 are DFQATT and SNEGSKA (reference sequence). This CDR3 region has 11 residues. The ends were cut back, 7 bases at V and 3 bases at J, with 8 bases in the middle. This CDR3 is CSGIGTDTQYF. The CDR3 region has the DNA TGCAGTGGGATTGGTACAGATACGCAGTATTTT.

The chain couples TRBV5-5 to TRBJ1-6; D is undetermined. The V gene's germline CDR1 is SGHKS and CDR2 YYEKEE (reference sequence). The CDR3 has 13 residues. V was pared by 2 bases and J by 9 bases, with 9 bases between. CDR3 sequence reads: CASSLDSASPLHF. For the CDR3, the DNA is TGTGCCAGCAGCTTAGATTCGGCTTCACCCCTCCACTTT.